The source of this T cell receptor (beta chain) is a study of cytomegalovirus exposure and HLA in healthy donors. Study background: An analysis done earlier identified 95 million to 140 million unique TCR beta sequences from approximately 180 million T cells. Among the roughly 400 donors who were genotyped, roughly 86% fell in the genetic ancestry cluster that is associated with self-reported Caucasian donors. Study-level findings and limits: What a later analysis reportedly showed was that an Asian-associated ancestry cluster had fewer N-insertions than the approximately 670-donor mean. Later analysis associated a missense DCLRE1C variant with TCR beta V- and J-gene trimming.

Both 60 Vbeta primers and 13 Jbeta primers went into the PCR. Clones were read by immunoSEQ multiplex PCR, and TCRdb kept only the in-frame ones, dropping some. The repertoire holds approximately 100,000 clones, with 65% to 75% as singletons. This CDR3 has 16 residues. The germline V gene has CDR1 SGHTA and CDR2 FQGNSA. Unmatched junction bases numbered 6, after V lost 1 base and J lost 6 bases. As for this clone: No antigen is known for it.

The sample comprised PBMCs. The chain recombines TRBV7-2 with TRBJ2-1, with 10 bases that match TRBD1. The receptor's source is a female donor in good health and CMV-seronegative. CDR3 loop: CASSLVLRTGGNEQFF. CDR3 nucleotides: TGTGCCAGCAGCTTAGTTCTGAGGACAGGGGGCAATGAGCAGTTCTTC.